Following are 9 T cell receptor beta chains from one sample sequenced in a study of CD8+ T cells in alopecia areata. RNA, once extracted, was reverse transcribed into cDNA for use as the sequencing template. This table comes from immunoSEQ multiplex PCR, and its TCRdb copy is limited to in-frame clones, with some not included. The sample shows 140,000 to 150,000 clones, roughly 64% of them seen only once. The material was CD4+ T cells sorted from blood, obtained at week 0. The receptors derive from a human donor with alopecia areata.

The chain links TRBV5-1 to TRBJ2-2, with D maybe TRBD1 (6 bases). Trimming removed 8 bases at V and 1 base at J, with 12 bases between. The CDR3 length is 14 residues. The germline V gene has CDR1 SGHRS and CDR2 YFSETQ. The CDR3 DNA is TGCGCCAGTGGACAGACACTGAACACCGGGGAGCTGTTTTTT. It is translated as CASGQTLNTGELFF.

The chain employs TRBV6-5 and TRBJ2-5, with 8 bases identical to TRBD2. From germline, CDR1 is MNHEY and CDR2 SVGAGI. The CDR3 loop spans 12 amino acids. Trimming cost V 7 bases and J 13 bases; bases outside gene matches: 11. Here the CDR3 reads CASTTGGDWVYF. DNA for the CDR3: TGTGCCAGCACCACGGGGGGGGACTGGGTGTACTTC.

This clone occurred once. The chain is built from TRBV7-3 and TRBJ2-5, with TRBD1 matching 7 bases. CDR3 length: 13 amino acids. Germline-derived CDR1 and CDR2 are SGHTA and FQGTGA. V trimming: 4 bases; J trimming: 4 bases; junction bases outside the gene matches: 3. The DNA of the CDR3 is TGTGCCAGCAGCTCGACAGGGACAGAGACCCAGTACTTC. This codes for CASSSTGTETQYF.

This clone was seen only a few times. The genes are TRBV18 and TRBJ2-3, with 15 positions matching TRBD2. Germline CDR1 is KGHSH and CDR2 is LQKENI. V was pared by 4 bases and J by 3 bases, with 11 bases of the junction left unmatched. The CDR3 spans 19 residues. CDR3 sequence (DNA): TGTGCCAGCTCACGATCCGGACTAGCGGGGGGGCGTTGGACAGATACGCAGTATTTT. It codes for CASSRSGLAGGRWTDTQYF.

The chain uses TRBV7-2 and TRBJ2-3; 8 nucleotides line up with TRBD2. The CDR3 extends over 14 amino acids. Germline values: CDR1 SGHTA, CDR2 FQGNSA. V lost 0 bases to trimming and J lost 10 bases; unmatched junction nucleotides: 6. CDR3 residues: CASSLAGTSLSQYF. As DNA, the CDR3 is TGTGCCAGCAGCTTAGCCGGGACTAGTTTGTCGCAGTATTTT.

The chain recombines TRBV25-1 with TRBJ2-7; D gene uncertain. V lost 6 bases to trimming and J lost 3 bases, with 3 bases between them. There are 10 residues in the CDR3. The V gene's germline CDR1 is MGHDK and CDR2 SYGVNS. The CDR3 sequence: CASRGYEQYF. For the CDR3, the DNA is TGTGCCAGCAGGGGCTACGAGCAGTACTTC.

The CDR3 nucleotides are TGTGCCAGCAGACTCCCGGAGGAGACTGAAGCTTTCTTT. Its translation is CASRLPEETEAFF. The V and J genes are TRBV7-2 and TRBJ1-1; D is unresolved. Germline CDR1 is SGHTA and CDR2 is FQGNSA. The CDR3 has 13 residues. The V end lost 6 bases, the J end lost 5 bases, and 13 bases lay between the germline ends. The full variable domain, its missing parts supplied by reference TRBV7-2 and TRBJ1-1, is GAGVSQSPSNKVTEKGKDVELRCDPISGHTALYWYRQSLGQGLEFLIYFQGNSAPDKSGLPSDRFSAERTGGSVSTLTIQRTQQEDSAVYLCASRLPEETEAFFGQGTRLTVV.

The J gene is TRBJ1-3, the V gene TRBV9; D gene unclear. The V gene lost 3 bases and the J gene lost 4 bases, with 8 bases spanning the gap. The CDR3 is made up of 13 amino acids. CDR1 and CDR2 (germline): SGDLS, YYNGEE. Here the CDR3 DNA reads TGTGCCAGCAGCGCATCTCAGGGAAACACCATATATTTT. Protein sequence: CASSASQGNTIYF.

This clone appeared a few times. The V and J genes are TRBV9 and TRBJ1-2; D perhaps matches TRBD1 (5 bases). V lost 3 bases to trimming and J lost 4 bases, with 16 bases between them. The CDR3 is made up of 15 amino acids. The V gene's germline CDR1 is SGDLS and CDR2 YYNGEE. The CDR3: CASSASWRGFYGYTF. DNA of the CDR3: TGTGCCAGCAGCGCCTCCTGGAGGGGTTTCTATGGCTACACCTTC.